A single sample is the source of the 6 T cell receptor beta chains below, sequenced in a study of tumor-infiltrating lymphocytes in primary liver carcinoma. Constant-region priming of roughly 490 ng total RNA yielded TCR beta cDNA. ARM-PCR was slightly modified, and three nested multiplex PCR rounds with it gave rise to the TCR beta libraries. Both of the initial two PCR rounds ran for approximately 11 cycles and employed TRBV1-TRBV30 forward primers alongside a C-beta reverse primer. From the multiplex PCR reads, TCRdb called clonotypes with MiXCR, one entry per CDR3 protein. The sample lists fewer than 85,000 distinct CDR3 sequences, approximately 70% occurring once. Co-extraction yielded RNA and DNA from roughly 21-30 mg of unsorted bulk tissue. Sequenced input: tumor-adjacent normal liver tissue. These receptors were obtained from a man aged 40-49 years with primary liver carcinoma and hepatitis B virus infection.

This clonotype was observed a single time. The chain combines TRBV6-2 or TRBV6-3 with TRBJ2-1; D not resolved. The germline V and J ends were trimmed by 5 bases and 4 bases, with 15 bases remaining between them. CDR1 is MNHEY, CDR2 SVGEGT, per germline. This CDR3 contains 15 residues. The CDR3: CASSHEIVGYNEQFF. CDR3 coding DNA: TGTGCCAGCAGTCATGAGATCGTTGGTTACAATGAGCAGTTCTTC.

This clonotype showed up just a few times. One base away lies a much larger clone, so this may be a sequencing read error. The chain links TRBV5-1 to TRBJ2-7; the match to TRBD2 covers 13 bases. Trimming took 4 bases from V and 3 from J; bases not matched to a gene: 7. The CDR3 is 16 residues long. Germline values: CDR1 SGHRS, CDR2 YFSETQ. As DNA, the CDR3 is TGCGCCAGCAGCCCGGGACTAGCGGGATGGGGCTACGAGCAGTACTTC. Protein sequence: CASSPGLAGWGYEQYF.

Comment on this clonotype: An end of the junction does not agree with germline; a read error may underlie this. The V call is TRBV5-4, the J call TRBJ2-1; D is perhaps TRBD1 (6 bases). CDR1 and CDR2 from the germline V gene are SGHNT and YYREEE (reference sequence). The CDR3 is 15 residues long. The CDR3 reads CAGSLVGAHPNEQFF. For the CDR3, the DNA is TGTGCCGGCAGCTTGGTGGGGGCGCACCCCAATGAGCAGTTCTTC.

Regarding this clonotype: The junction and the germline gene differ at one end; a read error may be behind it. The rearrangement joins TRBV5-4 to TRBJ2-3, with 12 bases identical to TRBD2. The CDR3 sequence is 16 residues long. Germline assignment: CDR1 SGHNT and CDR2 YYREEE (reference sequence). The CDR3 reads CASSGLAGGRPDRQCF. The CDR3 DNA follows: TGTGCCAGCAGCGGTCTAGCGGGAGGGCGCCCAGATAGGCAGTGTTTT.

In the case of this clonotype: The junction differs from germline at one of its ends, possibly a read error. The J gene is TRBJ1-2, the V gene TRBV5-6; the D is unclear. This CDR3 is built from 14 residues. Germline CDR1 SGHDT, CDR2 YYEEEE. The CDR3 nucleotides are TGTGCCAGCAGCTTATCCCAGGAGATTGATGGCTACATCTTC. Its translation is CASSLSQEIDGYIF.

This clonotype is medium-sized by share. DNA for the CDR3: TGTGCCAGCAGCTTATCGGCAGCGACTAACTATGGCTACACCTTC. This gives the protein CASSLSAATNYGYTF. The J gene is TRBJ1-2, the V gene TRBV11-1; D is unclear. The CDR3 length is 15 residues. Per germline, CDR1 SGHAT and CDR2 FQDESV (reference sequence). The V and J ends lost 2 bases and 0 bases respectively, with 10 bases between them.